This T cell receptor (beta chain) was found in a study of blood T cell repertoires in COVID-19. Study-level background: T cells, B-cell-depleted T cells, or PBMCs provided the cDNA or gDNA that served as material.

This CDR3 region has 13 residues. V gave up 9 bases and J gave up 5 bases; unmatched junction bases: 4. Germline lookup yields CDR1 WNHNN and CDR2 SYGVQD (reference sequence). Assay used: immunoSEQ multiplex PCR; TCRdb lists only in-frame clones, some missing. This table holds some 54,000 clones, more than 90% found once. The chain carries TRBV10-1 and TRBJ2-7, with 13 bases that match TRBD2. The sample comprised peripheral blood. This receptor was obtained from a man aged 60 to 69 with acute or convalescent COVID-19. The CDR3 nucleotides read TGCGCCAGAACCGGGACTAGCGGGAACGAGCAGTACTTC. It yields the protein CARTGTSGNEQYF.